The TCR beta chain described here comes from a study of T cells of healthy individuals. Using its own MiXCR run on the 5' RACE reads, TCRdb lists one record per CDR3 protein. The top ten clones hold around 4.7% of a sample with about 63,000 distinct CDR3 sequences, roughly 17% of them seen once. The germline V gene encodes CDR1 SNHLY and CDR2 FYNNEI. The CDR3 has 14 residues. After removal of 2 bases from V and 3 bases from J, the junction contained 1 base not matched to a gene. The receptor's source is a human donor in good health. The chain employs TRBV2 and TRBJ2-5; 9 bases align to TRBD2. In nucleotides, the CDR3 is TGTGCCAGCAGTGAACTAGCGGGAAAAGAGACCCAGTACTTC. Encoded protein: CASSELAGKETQYF. The entire variable domain, with the rest obtained from reference TRBV2 and TRBJ2-5, is as follows: EPEVTQTPSHQVTQMGQEVILRCVPISNHLYFYWYRQILGQKVEFLVSFYNNEISEKSEIFDDQFSVERPDGSNFTLKIRSTKLEDSAMYFCASSELAGKETQYFGPGTRLLVL.